This T cell receptor (beta chain) was sequenced during a study of CD8+ T cells in alopecia areata. The overall study: Scoring treated patients' severity relied on the percentage of scalp area affected.

Sample treatment: oral pan-JAK inhibitor, 5-10 mg twice daily. Alopecia areata patients had lesional scalp punch biopsies and peripheral blood taken from them. Germline V gives CDR1 MDHEN, CDR2 SYDVKM. The CDR3 contains 13 residues. The germline V and J ends were trimmed by 10 bases and 1 base, with 13 bases remaining between them. It was cDNA, reverse transcribed from extracted RNA, that served as the sequencing template. Assay used: immunoSEQ multiplex PCR; TCRdb lists only in-frame clones, some missing. The data show approximately 280,000 clones, 58% seen once. The rearrangement joins TRBV28 to TRBJ2-5; possible D gene TRBD2, 6 bases. Material: CD4+ T cells sorted from blood, obtained at week 24, from a patient treated with tofacitinib. This receptor was taken from a human donor with alopecia areata. The DNA of the CDR3 is TGTGCCACCACCGGGACTTCCCAAGAGACCCAGTACTTC. Its protein is CATTGTSQETQYF.